This TCR beta chain appears in the sequencing data of a study of CD8+ T cells in alopecia areata. Findings and caveats of the study: Researchers report lesional scalp, most notably alopecia totalis/universalis, outstripped normal scalp in clonality. In blood and scalp, many expanded lesional clones persisted during tofacitinib.

Treatment indicated: oral pan-JAK inhibitor, 5-10 mg twice daily. Lesional scalp tissue (obtained by punch biopsy) and peripheral blood were collected from alopecia areata patients. For this clone: Its specificity is unknown.

Extracted RNA was reverse transcribed into cDNA, the sequencing template. Generated by immunoSEQ multiplex PCR, the TCRdb table keeps only in-frame clones and is missing some. The sample carries under 350,000 clones, over 45% recorded once. This CDR3 comprises 11 residues. Germline assignment: CDR1 MDHEN and CDR2 SYDVKM. V dropped 4 bases and J dropped 14 bases, with 11 bases sitting between them. The sequence came from a human donor with alopecia areata. This chain uses TRBV28 with TRBJ1-4; D is ambiguous. The sample here was CD4+ T cells sorted from blood, taken at week 24, from a patient treated with tofacitinib. CDR3 sequence reads: CASSSPLRLFF. CDR3 sequence (DNA): TGTGCCAGCAGTTCACCCCTTAGGCTGTTTTTT.